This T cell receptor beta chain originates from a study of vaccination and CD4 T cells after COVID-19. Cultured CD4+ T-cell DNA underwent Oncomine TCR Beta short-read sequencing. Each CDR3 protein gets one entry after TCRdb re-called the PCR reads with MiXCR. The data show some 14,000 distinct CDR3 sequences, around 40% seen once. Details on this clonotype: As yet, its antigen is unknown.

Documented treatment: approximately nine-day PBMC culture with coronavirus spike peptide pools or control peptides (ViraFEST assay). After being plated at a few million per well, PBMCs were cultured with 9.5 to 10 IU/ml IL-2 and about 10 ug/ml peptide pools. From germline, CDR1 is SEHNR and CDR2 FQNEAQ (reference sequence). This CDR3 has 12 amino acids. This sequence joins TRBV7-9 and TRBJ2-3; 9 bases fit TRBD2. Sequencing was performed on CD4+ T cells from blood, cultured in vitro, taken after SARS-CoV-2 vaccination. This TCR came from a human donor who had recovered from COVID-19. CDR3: CAERGVGDTQYF. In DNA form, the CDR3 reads TGTGCGGAGCGGGGGGTCGGAGATACGCAGTATTTT.